This T cell receptor (beta chain) derives from a study of shared clonotypes between healthy human individuals. CDR1 is SGHAT and CDR2 is FQNNGV in the germline V gene. The V gene lost 1 base and the J gene lost 11 bases, with 19 bases spanning the gap. The CDR3 covers 15 residues. Each cell subset's genomic DNA was divided evenly among several immunoSEQ plates. Assay used: immunoSEQ multiplex PCR; TCRdb lists only in-frame clones, some missing. Among approximately 1,000,000 clones listed, about 80% were seen once. This clonotype was obtained from a man aged 18 to 35 in good health. Some clones in this sample may be carry-over from other donors' samples. The rearrangement joins TRBV11-2 to TRBJ2-3, with D perhaps matching TRBD1 (6 bases). The sequenced sample was memory CD4+ T cells from PBMCs. The subset was: CD45RA-negative fraction. The CDR3 DNA follows: TGTGCCAGCAGCTTAGGGCCTGGGACACCACCCGGGCAGTATTTT. This sequence encodes CASSLGPGTPPGQYF.